A single sample is the source of the 32 T cell receptor beta chains below, sequenced in a study of cytomegalovirus exposure and HLA in healthy donors. 60 Vbeta and 13 Jbeta primers were used in PCR. The assay was immunoSEQ multiplex PCR, and TCRdb's table has in-frame clones only and misses some. The sample contains over 200,000 clones, approximately 70% of which appear only once. The specimen was PBMCs. Every receptor here comes from a middle-aged man in good health and CMV-seropositive.

This clone was observed once. The chain has TRBV28 and TRBJ2-7; tentatively, D is TRBD1 (5 bases). Germline-derived CDR1 and CDR2 are MDHEN and SYDVKM. V lost 4 bases to trimming and J lost 6 bases, with 22 bases between them. The length of the CDR3 is 16 residues. As DNA, the CDR3 is TGTGCCAGCAGTTCCCTTAGGGGTTGGAGCACGGGCGAGCAGTACTTC. It yields the protein CASSSLRGWSTGEQYF.

J is TRBJ1-1 and V is TRBV19; D not certain. Germline CDR1 reads LNHDA; CDR2 reads SQIVND (reference sequence). The V and J ends lost 3 bases and 2 bases respectively, with 13 bases between them. This CDR3 spans 15 amino acids. The CDR3 is CASSMAAAPNTEAFF. For the CDR3, the DNA is TGTGCCAGTAGTATGGCGGCGGCCCCCAACACTGAAGCTTTCTTT.

This chain uses TRBV27 with TRBJ1-1; possible D gene TRBD1, 6 bases. The CDR3 spans 14 residues. CDR1 and CDR2 (germline): MNHEY, SMNVEV (reference sequence). V was pared by 2 bases and J by 5 bases, with 12 bases between. CDR3 nucleotides: TGTGCCAGCAGTTTAAACAGGGTGGAGACTGAAGCTTTCTTT. It encodes CASSLNRVETEAFF.

The rearrangement links TRBV27 to TRBJ2-7; D gene ambiguous. Germline CDR1 is MNHEY and CDR2 is SMNVEV (reference sequence). V shed 3 bases and J shed 2 bases, with 11 bases lying between them. The CDR3 runs 14 residues. The CDR3 here is CASSFAGGPYEQYF. The DNA for the CDR3 is TGTGCCAGCAGTTTCGCCGGCGGCCCCTACGAGCAGTACTTC.

Here the CDR3 reads CASTETGGGQYF. CDR3 nucleotides: TGTGCCAGCACGGAGACAGGGGGAGGGCAGTACTTC. The rearrangement joins TRBV2 to TRBJ2-7; 9 bases align to TRBD1. The germline V gene encodes CDR1 SNHLY and CDR2 FYNNEI. The junction had 7 bases not matched to a gene; V was cut back by 7 bases and J by 9 bases. CDR3 size: 12 residues.

This rearrangement joins TRBV2 to TRBJ2-1; 11 bases are a match to TRBD2. Germline CDR1 reads SNHLY; CDR2 reads FYNNEI. V dropped 5 bases and J dropped 2; count of bases not matched to a gene: 2. The CDR3 spans 15 residues. The CDR3 DNA reads TGTGCCAGCAGTTTAGCGGGGGGGCCCTACAATGAGCAGTTCTTC. It encodes CASSLAGGPYNEQFF.

CDR3 amino acids: CASSRDRAGETQYF. For the CDR3, the DNA is TGTGCCAGTAGTCGAGACAGAGCCGGCGAGACCCAGTACTTC. The chain employs TRBV19 and TRBJ2-5; TRBD1 is a possible D gene (5 bases). CDR1 and CDR2 from the germline V gene are LNHDA and SQIVND (reference sequence). There are 14 residues in the CDR3. V dropped 5 bases and J dropped 5 bases, with 15 bases sitting between them. The entire variable domain, with the rest obtained from reference TRBV19 and TRBJ2-5, is as follows: DGGITQSPKYLFRKEGQNVTLSCEQNLNHDAMYWYRQDPGQGLRLIYYSQIVNDFQKGDIAEGYSVSREKKESFPLTVTSAQKNPTAFYLCASSRDRAGETQYFGPGTRLLVL.

The chain has TRBV5-1 and TRBJ1-1; 7 nucleotides match TRBD1. V gave up 1 base and J gave up 8 bases; unmatched junction bases: 5. Germline assignment: CDR1 SGHRS and CDR2 YFSETQ. The CDR3 sequence is 13 residues long. The CDR3 DNA sequence: TGCGCCAGCAGCTTGAGGCAGGGGGGAGAAGCTTTCTTT. Translation: CASSLRQGGEAFF.

The chain couples TRBV19 to TRBJ2-3; D call uncertain. V was trimmed by 4 bases and J by 1 base, leaving 9 bases between them. This CDR3 has 14 amino acids. Germline-derived CDR1 and CDR2 are LNHDA and SQIVND (reference sequence). The CDR3 sequence: CASSNSVGTDTQYF. DNA of the CDR3: TGTGCCAGTAGTAATTCTGTCGGCACAGATACGCAGTATTTT.

This chain joins TRBV19 and TRBJ1-2, with D maybe TRBD1 (6 bases). Trimming left V 0 bases short and J 4 bases short, with 12 bases between. The germline V gene encodes CDR1 LNHDA and CDR2 SQIVND (reference sequence). CDR3 size: 15 residues. This chain's CDR3 is CASSIDGGQAYGYTF. CDR3 in DNA: TGTGCCAGTAGTATAGACGGGGGGCAGGCCTATGGCTACACCTTC.

The V call is TRBV19, the J call TRBJ2-1, with 7 positions matching TRBD1. This CDR3 spans 13 amino acids. Germline lookup yields CDR1 LNHDA and CDR2 SQIVND (reference sequence). J was trimmed by 3 bases and V by 5 bases; bases with no gene match: 1. The CDR3 spells CASSWDSYNEQFF. In DNA, the CDR3 is TGTGCCAGTAGTTGGGACAGCTACAATGAGCAGTTCTTC.

The V gene is TRBV2, the J gene TRBJ2-7, with D tentatively TRBD1 (5 bases). The V gene lost 0 bases and the J gene lost 6 bases, with 6 bases spanning the gap. Per the germline V gene, CDR1 is SNHLY and CDR2 is FYNNEI. The CDR3 totals 12 residues. The CDR3, as DNA: TGTGCCAGCAGTGAAGCGCAGGGCGAGCAGTACTTC. Its protein product is CASSEAQGEQYF.

This chain connects TRBV4-2 to TRBJ1-3, with TRBD1 matching over 7 bases. The CDR3 length is 17 residues. The ends lost 3 bases at V and 0 bases at J; junction bases unmatched: 8. Germline V lookup: CDR1 LGHNA, CDR2 YNFKEQ. The CDR3 reads CASSHPTGPLSGNTIYF. As DNA, the CDR3 is TGTGCCAGCAGCCACCCGACAGGGCCCCTCTCTGGAAACACCATATATTTT.

The chain combines TRBV6-1 with TRBJ1-2; 10 nucleotides align to TRBD1. Germline V gene data show CDR1 as MNHNS and CDR2 as SASEGT. V lost 6 bases to trimming and J lost 3 bases; unmatched junction nucleotides: 4. CDR3 size: 14 residues. The CDR3 DNA follows: TGTGCCAGCAGCCCGGGACAGGGGTACTATGGCTACACCTTC. Translation gives CASSPGQGYYGYTF.

The chain has TRBV4-3 and TRBJ2-2; D remains unclear. Deletions cut 1 base from V and 8 bases from J, with 8 bases between. Per germline, CDR1 LGHNA and CDR2 YSLEER. This CDR3 spans 13 amino acids. CDR3 nucleotide sequence: TGCGCCAGCAGCCAAGTCGCAGAAGGGGAGCTGTTTTTT. This encodes CASSQVAEGELFF.

This sequence joins TRBV5-1 and TRBJ2-3; TRBD2 is a possible D gene (6 bases). Germline CDR1 SGHRS, CDR2 YFSETQ. V was clipped by 1 base and J by 5 bases, with 8 bases between them. The CDR3 runs 13 residues. CDR3 DNA: TGCGCCAGCAGCTTGCCGGGGGAAGATACGCAGTATTTT. Encoded protein: CASSLPGEDTQYF. Complete variable domain (other parts from reference TRBV5-1 and TRBJ2-3): KAGVTQTPRYLIKTRGQQVTLSCSPISGHRSVSWYQQTPGQGLQFLFEYFSETQRNKGNFPGRFSGRQFSNSRSEMNVSTLELGDSALYLCASSLPGEDTQYFGPGTRLTVL.

The chain recombines TRBV15 with TRBJ2-6, with no clear D. Germline V CDR1 and CDR2: LNHNV, YYDKDF (reference sequence). V dropped 2 bases and J dropped 2 bases, with 10 bases sitting between them. This CDR3 spans 16 amino acids. The CDR3 DNA follows: TGTGCCACCAGCAGATTAGAGGCAGCTGGGGCCAACGTCCTGACTTTC. It specifies CATSRLEAAGANVLTF.

This chain joins TRBV5-1 and TRBJ2-1, with 7 bases that match TRBD1. Per germline, CDR1 SGHRS and CDR2 YFSETQ. This CDR3 comprises 14 residues. V lost 6 bases and J lost 3; bases outside the gene matches: 6. This CDR3 is CASTTGDVYNEQFF. For the CDR3, the DNA is TGCGCCAGCACTACAGGGGACGTCTACAATGAGCAGTTCTTC.

Comments on this clone: Mismatch with germline at one junction end may stem from a read error. This chain joins TRBV18 and TRBJ2-7; 7 bases are shared with TRBD1. The CDR3 totals 14 residues. Germline V CDR1 and CDR2: KGHSH, LQKENI. In DNA, the CDR3 is TGTGCCAGCTCACCCCGGGACAGTAGCTACGAGCAGCACTTC. Amino acids: CASSPRDSSYEQHF.

This clone is a singleton in its sample. V is TRBV6-5 and J is TRBJ1-2; D gene unclear. The CDR3 totals 13 residues. Germline assignment: CDR1 MNHEY and CDR2 SVGAGI. V lost 4 bases and J lost 2, with 8 bases in between. CDR3: CASSFGPNYGYTF. CDR3 nucleotides: TGTGCCAGCAGTTTCGGTCCCAACTATGGCTACACCTTC.

The chain carries TRBV5-1 and TRBJ2-1; TRBD2 matches 8 bases. Germline values: CDR1 SGHRS, CDR2 YFSETQ. This CDR3 is built from 16 residues. V gave up 4 bases and J gave up 1 base; unmatched junction bases: 7. This CDR3 is CASSPGGTPSYNEQFF. DNA of the CDR3: TGCGCCAGCAGCCCGGGGGGGACTCCTTCCTACAATGAGCAGTTCTTC.

V usage is TRBV7-9 and J usage is TRBJ2-5; 7 nucleotides line up with TRBD2. After removal of 5 bases from V and 1 base from J, the junction contained 4 bases not matched to a gene. Germline V lookup: CDR1 SEHNR, CDR2 FQNEAQ (reference sequence). This CDR3 comprises 14 residues. DNA for the CDR3: TGTGCCAGCAGCCCCCGGGGGGTCCAAGAGACCCAGTACTTC. Residues: CASSPRGVQETQYF.

Note on this clone: Within the sample, other DNA sequences also encode this same CDR3. The rearrangement links TRBV5-1 to TRBJ2-3; D perhaps matches TRBD2 (6 bases). The CDR3 is 14 residues long. V lost 0 bases to trimming and J lost 2 bases, with 7 bases between them. Looked up from germline, CDR1 is SGHRS and CDR2 is YFSETQ. This CDR3 reads CASSLGRDTDTQYF. CDR3 nucleotides: TGCGCCAGCAGCTTGGGGCGGGACACAGATACGCAGTATTTT.

This rearrangement joins TRBV2 to TRBJ1-1; D uncertain. Germline V lookup: CDR1 SNHLY, CDR2 FYNNEI. The CDR3 is made up of 13 amino acids. V lost 5 bases to trimming and J lost 4 bases, with 11 bases between them. Here the CDR3 DNA reads TGTGCCAGCAGTATAAGGGAGCGCACTGAAGCTTTCTTT. Its translation is CASSIRERTEAFF.

The rearrangement links TRBV11-1 to TRBJ2-1, with TRBD2 matching over 8 bases. The germline CDR1 and CDR2 sequences are SGHAT and FQDESV (reference sequence). The CDR3 extends over 15 amino acids. Trimming took 5 bases from V and 7 from J; bases not matched to a gene: 10. CDR3 sequence reads: CASSTRGGWGNEQFF. The CDR3 DNA follows: TGTGCCAGCAGCACCCGGGGGGGGTGGGGAAATGAGCAGTTCTTC.

The gene calls are TRBV11-2 and TRBJ2-3, with 8 bases aligning to TRBD2. The CDR3 is 13 amino acids. The germline V gene has CDR1 SGHAT and CDR2 FQNNGV. V dropped 0 bases and J dropped 14; count of bases not matched to a gene: 7. The CDR3 loop is CASSLDKRRGVYF. The CDR3 nucleotides are TGTGCCAGCAGCTTAGATAAACGGCGGGGGGTGTATTTT.

The genes are TRBV5-6 and TRBJ2-3, with D perhaps matching TRBD1 (6 bases). CDR1 SGHDT and CDR2 YYEEEE come from the germline V gene. V was shortened by 4 bases and J by 2 bases, with 17 bases between the two germline ends. CDR3 length: 16 amino acids. As DNA, the CDR3 is TGTGCCAGCAGCATGACCTGGACAGATATCACAGATACGCAGTATTTT. The encoded protein is CASSMTWTDITDTQYF.

The chain has TRBV13 and TRBJ1-2; 11 bases map to TRBD1. Trimming at V came to 2 bases and at J to 2 bases, leaving 1 base not matched to a gene. The CDR3 sequence is 15 residues long. Germline V lookup: CDR1 PRHDT, CDR2 FYEKMQ (reference sequence). In DNA form, the CDR3 reads TGTGCCAGCAGCTTACGGACAGGGGGCAACTATGGCTACACCTTC. Its translation is CASSLRTGGNYGYTF.

This clone came up a few times. The rearrangement links TRBV19 to TRBJ2-1; TRBD2 agrees at 7 bases. Germline lookup yields CDR1 LNHDA and CDR2 SQIVND (reference sequence). V lost 0 bases and J lost 4; bases outside the gene matches: 6. CDR3 length: 16 residues. The CDR3 sequence is CASSIENGGWYNEQFF. DNA for the CDR3: TGTGCCAGTAGTATAGAGAACGGGGGGTGGTACAATGAGCAGTTCTTC.

This sequence joins TRBV7-2 and TRBJ2-1; 12 nucleotides match TRBD2. J was trimmed by 9 bases and V by 2 bases; bases with no gene match: 5. The germline gives CDR1 SGHTA, CDR2 FQGNSA. CDR3 length equals 15 residues. This CDR3 reads CASSLLAGGLVEQFF. For the CDR3, the DNA is TGTGCCAGCAGCTTACTAGCGGGGGGGCTCGTTGAGCAGTTCTTC. Supplemented by reference TRBV7-2 and TRBJ2-1, the full variable domain reads GAGVSQSPSNKVTEKGKDVELRCDPISGHTALYWYRQSLGQGLEFLIYFQGNSAPDKSGLPSDRFSAERTGGSVSTLTIQRTQQEDSAVYLCASSLLAGGLVEQFFGPGTRLTVL.

The chain couples TRBV7-8 to TRBJ2-5; unclear D gene. V lost 2 bases and J 3 bases, leaving 10 bases between the germline ends. The CDR3 loop spans 14 amino acids. In germline, CDR1 is SGHVS, CDR2 FQNEAQ. The CDR3, as DNA: TGTGCCAGCAGCTTAAATACGGTGGAAGAGACCCAGTACTTC. This gives the protein CASSLNTVEETQYF.

The chain joins TRBV5-1 to TRBJ2-7, with TRBD1 as a possible D gene (6 bases). The CDR3 contains 14 residues. The germline V and J ends were trimmed by 0 bases and 2 bases, with 9 bases remaining between them. From germline, CDR1 is SGHRS and CDR2 YFSETQ. The CDR3 protein is CASSLAGVPYEQYF. The CDR3 DNA sequence: TGCGCCAGCAGCTTGGCAGGGGTCCCCTACGAGCAGTACTTC.